The 28 T cell receptor beta chains given below trace back to one sample, sequenced in a study of cytomegalovirus exposure and HLA in healthy donors. PCR amplification relied on 60 Vbeta primers (plus 13 Jbeta primers). Sequencing used immunoSEQ multiplex PCR; TCRdb keeps in-frame clones, though not all of them. The sample lists around 130,000 clones; approximately 81% were seen once. Sequenced sample: PBMCs. These receptors all stem from a man aged 18 to 30 in good health and CMV-seronegative.

The chain links TRBV4-1 to TRBJ1-5; tentatively, D is TRBD1 (5 bases). V lost 1 base and J lost 5, with 9 bases in between. CDR1 MGHRA and CDR2 YSYEKL come from the germline V gene. The CDR3 covers 14 residues. The CDR3 region has the DNA TGCGCCAGCAGCCAAGTGGCGGGGGATCAGCCCCAGCATTTT. The encoded protein is CASSQVAGDQPQHF.

This chain links TRBV28 with TRBJ2-7; the D is unclear. The V end lost 3 bases, the J end lost 6 bases, and 12 bases lay between the germline ends. The V gene's germline CDR1 is MDHEN and CDR2 SYDVKM. The CDR3 length is 13 residues. CDR3 nucleotide sequence: TGTGCCAGCAGTTTCCGTCTGTCTACCGAGCAGTACTTC. It translates to CASSFRLSTEQYF.

The chain carries TRBV19 and TRBJ2-5; no definite D call. The CDR3 runs to 15 residues. CDR1 is LNHDA and CDR2 is SQIVND in the germline V gene (reference sequence). Trimming took off 2 bases at V and 3 bases at J, with 13 bases between the two ends. Here the CDR3 reads CASSIFLLREETQYF. For the CDR3, the DNA is TGTGCCAGTAGTATATTTCTACTGCGAGAAGAGACCCAGTACTTC.

The V gene is TRBV7-9, the J gene TRBJ1-1; D gene ambiguous. This CDR3 region has 13 residues. V lost 1 base to trimming and J lost 1 base, with 4 bases between them. The germline V gene has CDR1 SEHNR and CDR2 FQNEAQ (reference sequence). CDR3 region: CASSLDSNTEAFF. Written as DNA, the CDR3 is TGTGCCAGCAGCTTAGACTCGAACACTGAAGCTTTCTTT.

This clone came up once. The J gene is TRBJ1-2, the V gene TRBV4-3; D ambiguous. The CDR3 runs to 14 residues. The ends were cut back, 0 bases at V and 13 bases at J, with 18 bases in the middle. The germline CDR1 and CDR2 sequences are LGHNA and YSLEER. The CDR3: CASSQEAAPTKTTF. CDR3 in DNA: TGCGCCAGCAGCCAAGAGGCAGCGCCGACCAAGACCACCTTC.

In this sample, this clone turned up a few times. This chain uses TRBV6-4 with TRBJ2-6; the match to TRBD1 covers 11 bases. This CDR3 comprises 16 residues. The trim removed 4 bases at V and 2 bases at J, leaving 1 base unmatched. In germline, CDR1 is MRHNA, CDR2 SNTAGT. CDR3 region: CASSGTGGTGANVLTF. The CDR3 DNA is TGTGCCAGCAGTGGGACAGGGGGCACTGGGGCCAACGTCCTGACTTTC.

This clone was recorded only once. V and J are TRBV19 and TRBJ1-5; 7 positions match TRBD1. V lost 1 base and J lost 4; bases outside the gene matches: 10. The CDR3 contains 17 residues. Germline assignment: CDR1 LNHDA and CDR2 SQIVND (reference sequence). The CDR3 protein is CASSIVAGGGWNQPQHF. DNA for the CDR3: TGTGCCAGTAGTATAGTGGCAGGAGGGGGCTGGAATCAGCCCCAGCATTTT.

The rearrangement links TRBV7-2 to TRBJ2-3, with TRBD2 identical over 9 bases. Germline V lookup: CDR1 SGHTA, CDR2 FQGNSA. With 5 bases clipped from V and 1 base from J, the junction kept 4 bases outside the gene matches. There are 15 residues in the CDR3. The DNA for the CDR3 is TGTGCCAGCAGCAAGTGGACTAGCGGCACAGATACGCAGTATTTT. It specifies CASSKWTSGTDTQYF.

V is TRBV7-4 and J is TRBJ2-5, with D possibly matching TRBD2 (6 bases). CDR1 is SGHVT and CDR2 is SQSDAQ in the germline V gene. The CDR3 is 16 amino acids. V lost 4 bases and J lost 1, with 16 bases in between. This CDR3 reads CASSSRGSGIQETQYF. Here the CDR3 DNA reads TGTGCCAGCAGCTCCCGAGGTAGCGGTATCCAAGAGACCCAGTACTTC.

The V gene is TRBV5-1, the J gene TRBJ2-5; D may be TRBD2 (5 bases). CDR3 length equals 14 residues. Trimming pared 0 bases from V and 5 bases from J, leaving 11 bases between. Germline CDR1 SGHRS, CDR2 YFSETQ. DNA for the CDR3: TGCGCCAGCAGCTTGGGACTTACGGGGGAGACCCAGTACTTC. It encodes CASSLGLTGETQYF. The whole variable domain, filled in from reference TRBV5-1 and TRBJ2-5, reads KAGVTQTPRYLIKTRGQQVTLSCSPISGHRSVSWYQQTPGQGLQFLFEYFSETQRNKGNFPGRFSGRQFSNSRSEMNVSTLELGDSALYLCASSLGLTGETQYFGPGTRLLVL.

The chain employs TRBV7-8 and TRBJ2-7, with unresolved D. Trimming removed 2 bases at V and 0 bases at J, with 5 bases between. This CDR3 has 13 residues. CDR1 is SGHVS, CDR2 FQNEAQ, per germline. The CDR3 region has the DNA TGTGCCAGCAGCTTACAGGTCTCCTACGAGCAGTACTTC. This sequence encodes CASSLQVSYEQYF.

The CDR3 DNA follows: TGTGCCATCAGTGAGTCAGGTAGCGGGATCACGGAGACCCAGTACTTC. As protein: CAISESGSGITETQYF. The chain uses TRBV10-3 and TRBJ2-5; 8 nucleotides agree with TRBD2. The CDR3 extends over 16 amino acids. V was clipped by 0 bases and J by 5 bases; unmatched bases: 8. Per the germline V gene, CDR1 is ENHRY and CDR2 is SYGVKD.

The chain combines TRBV7-8 with TRBJ1-1; tentative D call: TRBD1 (6 bases). V lost 3 bases and J lost 4, with 9 bases in between. This CDR3 comprises 13 residues. Germline-derived CDR1 and CDR2 are SGHVS and FQNEAQ. CDR3 residues: CASSFTGSTEAFF. DNA for the CDR3: TGTGCCAGCAGCTTTACAGGGAGCACTGAAGCTTTCTTT. Filled out from reference TRBV7-8 and TRBJ1-1, the complete variable domain reads GAGVSQSPRYKVAKRGQDVALRCDPISGHVSLFWYQQALGQGPEFLTYFQNEAQLDKSGLPSDRFFAERPEGSVSTLKIQRTQQEDSAVYLCASSFTGSTEAFFGQGTRLTVV.

V usage is TRBV4-3 and J usage is TRBJ2-7, with 9 positions matching TRBD2. The J segment lost 6 bases and the V segment lost 5 bases, leaving 5 bases of the junction unmatched. There are 13 residues in the CDR3. Per the germline V gene, CDR1 is LGHNA and CDR2 is YSLEER. The CDR3 DNA follows: TGCGCCAGCAGCGGGGTAGCGGGGGTCGAGCAGTACTTC. Residues: CASSGVAGVEQYF.

The chain is built from TRBV6-1 and TRBJ2-7, with 9 bases matching TRBD2. The CDR3 has 15 residues. V dropped 7 bases and J dropped 1; count of bases not matched to a gene: 8. Germline-derived CDR1 and CDR2 are MNHNS and SASEGT. CDR3 sequence (DNA): TGTGCCAGCACCGAGACTAGCGGAATATCCTACGAGCAGTACGTC. Translation: CASTETSGISYEQYV.

The chain is built from TRBV12-1 and TRBJ2-7; no DNA check was done on the table's D call, TRBD2. TRBV12-1 is recorded as a pseudogene. The CDR3 contains 17 residues. In nucleotides, the CDR3 is TGTGCCAGCAGCTTTGGGACTAGCGGGAGGATATCCTACGAGCAGTACGTC. It yields the protein CASSFGTSGRISYEQYV.

The table lists this clone with a few counts. V gene TRBV2 combines with J gene TRBJ1-4, with TRBD1 matching over 7 bases. CDR3 length equals 14 residues. Germline lookup yields CDR1 SNHLY and CDR2 FYNNEI. The V segment lost 6 bases and the J segment 5 bases; nucleotides outside the gene matches: 6. DNA for the CDR3: TGTGCCAGCAGCGCCGGGACAGAAAATGAAAAACTGTTTTTT. It yields the protein CASSAGTENEKLFF. Complete variable domain (other parts from reference TRBV2 and TRBJ1-4): EPEVTQTPSHQVTQMGQEVILRCVPISNHLYFYWYRQILGQKVEFLVSFYNNEISEKSEIFDDQFSVERPDGSNFTLKIRSTKLEDSAMYFCASSAGTENEKLFFGSGTQLSVL.

The chain employs TRBV27 and TRBJ2-3, with 7 bases matching TRBD1. J gave up 2 bases and V 2 bases, and 4 bases lay outside the gene matches. The CDR3 loop spans 15 amino acids. The V gene's germline CDR1 is MNHEY and CDR2 SMNVEV (reference sequence). CDR3 nucleotide sequence: TGTGCCAGCAGTTTAGTTGGACAGGCCACAGATACGCAGTATTTT. This gives the protein CASSLVGQATDTQYF.

This chain uses TRBV21-1 with TRBJ2-2; the table's D call, TRBD2, has no DNA check behind it. TRBV21-1 is termed a pseudogene. This CDR3 is built from 17 residues. The CDR3 spells CASSKAEGATMAGELFF. The CDR3 bases are TGTGCCAGCAGCAAAGCTGAGGGAGCGACTATGGCCGGGGAGCTGTTTTTT.

This clone appeared a single time. Written as DNA, the CDR3 is TGTGCCAGCAGGGGGACAGGGAGACTCGGAGGAGGCTACACCTTC. It yields the protein CASRGTGRLGGGYTF. This rearrangement joins TRBV6-1 to TRBJ1-2; TRBD1 matches at 9 bases. V lost 6 bases, J lost 8 bases, and 13 bases stayed unmatched. This CDR3 comprises 15 residues. CDR1 MNHNS and CDR2 SASEGT come from the germline V gene.

V gene TRBV19 combines with J gene TRBJ2-7; tentatively, D is TRBD2 (5 bases). Germline CDR1 and CDR2: LNHDA and SQIVND (reference sequence). Trimming removed 6 bases from V and 3 bases from J, with 15 bases in between. CDR3 size: 14 residues. The CDR3 here is CASRSGGRGYEQYF. CDR3 DNA sequence: TGTGCCAGTAGAAGCGGAGGTAGAGGCTACGAGCAGTACTTC.

The gene calls are TRBV30 and TRBJ1-1, with unresolved D. Trimming left V 5 bases short and J 1 base short, with 14 bases between. The germline V gene has CDR1 GTSNPN and CDR2 SVGIG (reference sequence). The CDR3 totals 14 residues. CDR3 in DNA: TGTGCCTGGTGTTTCAACACTAGGAACACTGAAGCTTTCTTT. Translated: CAWCFNTRNTEAFF.

In regard to this clone: The CDR3 ends on some other residue instead of the conserved phenylalanine or tryptophan, so this is likely a read error. The DNA is left out, because the CDR3 cannot be placed on it with certainty; the CDR3 is given as TCRdb lists it. The rearrangement joins TRBV12-5 to TRBJ2-7; the table's D gene call, TRBD1, was not cross checked with the DNA. CDR1 is LGHNT and CDR2 is FRNRAP in the germline V gene. Counting both end residues, the CDR3 totals 11 amino acids. This chain's CDR3 is CASGSGHSETY.

The chain couples TRBV9 to TRBJ2-7; TRBD1 matches at 8 bases. CDR1 and CDR2 (germline): SGDLS, YYNGEE. The length of the CDR3 is 16 residues. V dropped 5 bases and J dropped 1; count of bases not matched to a gene: 11. In DNA, the CDR3 is TGTGCCAGCAGTCGCGGACAGGGAGTGAGGTCCTACGAGCAGTACGTC. As protein: CASSRGQGVRSYEQYV.

This sequence joins TRBV7-2 and TRBJ1-2; TRBD1 is a possible D gene (6 bases). Between the trimmed V and J ends, which lost 5 bases and 2 bases, there was a span of 15 bases. The germline V gene has CDR1 SGHTA and CDR2 FQGNSA. The CDR3 loop spans 15 amino acids. The CDR3 loop reads CASSPPGQVNYGYTF. CDR3 sequence (DNA): TGTGCCAGCAGCCCCCCGGGACAAGTAAACTATGGCTACACCTTC.

This chain connects TRBV4-3 to TRBJ2-3; D might be TRBD2 (5 bases). Trimming stripped 8 bases from V and 2 bases from J, with 20 bases between. The CDR3 totals 16 residues. Germline loops: CDR1 LGHNA, CDR2 YSLEER. The CDR3 sequence: CASAMGSSLPTDTQYF. The CDR3 bases are TGCGCCAGCGCAATGGGGTCTAGCCTTCCCACAGATACGCAGTATTTT.

The chain links TRBV5-4 to TRBJ2-1; perhaps TRBD2 as D (6 bases). In germline, CDR1 is SGHNT, CDR2 YYREEE (reference sequence). The V gene lost 1 base and the J gene lost 3 bases, with 11 bases spanning the gap. This CDR3 is built from 15 residues. The CDR3 loop reads CASSLLVGGYNEQFF. The CDR3 DNA reads as TGTGCCAGCAGCTTGTTGGTGGGGGGCTACAATGAGCAGTTCTTC.

This clone occurred a few times. The chain links TRBV7-3 to TRBJ2-1, with 11 nucleotides matching TRBD2. Germline V gene data show CDR1 as SGHTA and CDR2 as FQGTGA. The CDR3 runs 16 residues. The V and J ends lost 4 bases and 5 bases, in that order; junction bases with no gene match: 7. This CDR3 is CASSSPGLAAHNEQFF. The DNA of the CDR3 is TGTGCCAGCAGCTCGCCGGGACTAGCGGCCCACAATGAGCAGTTCTTC.